This passage covers 21 T cell receptor beta chains from one sample sequenced in a study of T cells in Graves' hyperthyroidism and ophthalmopathy (dated by TCRdb to between 2019 and 2020). The method was multiplex PCR. TCRdb lists the instrument as Illumina HiSeq 2000. TCR beta CDR3 regions were amplified from RNA transcripts. A first-round RT-PCR of the TCR CDR3 used the HTBI primer set with the Qiagen OneStep RT-PCR kit. TCRdb cleaned the public reads at Q25 with fastp, built clones with MiXCR and kept in-frame beta chains. Every distinct CDR3 protein forms one entry, paired with its most common genes and DNA. Present in this sample are hundreds of thousands of distinct CDR3 sequences, roughly 14% of which were seen just once. The ten largest clones represent roughly 4.5% of the sample. The sequencing sample was made of blood. All receptors come from a woman between 35 and 50 years old with Graves' ophthalmopathy.

This clonotype occurred many times. The gene calls are TRBV7-8 and TRBJ2-7; tentatively, D is TRBD2 (6 bases). V lost 3 bases and J lost 2, with 17 bases in between. The CDR3 has 16 amino acids. CDR1 SGHVS and CDR2 FQNEAQ come from the germline V gene. The CDR3 sequence is CASSFSWRDSAYEQYF. Here the CDR3 DNA reads TGTGCCAGCAGCTTTTCGTGGCGGGACTCGGCCTACGAGCAGTACTTC.

This clonotype was observed at least ten times. V usage is TRBV11-2 and J usage is TRBJ1-5, with no clear D. V gave up 0 bases and J gave up 0 bases, with 3 bases separating them. The length of the CDR3 is 14 residues. Germline loops: CDR1 SGHAT, CDR2 FQNNGV. CDR3 protein: CASSLDPSNQPQHF. As DNA, the CDR3 is TGTGCCAGCAGCTTAGACCCTAGCAATCAGCCCCAGCATTTT.

The genes are TRBV28 and TRBJ2-7; the match to TRBD2 covers 9 bases. The CDR3 is 15 amino acids. The germline gives CDR1 MDHEN, CDR2 SYDVKM. V shed 5 bases and J 1 base; nucleotides not matched to a gene: 6. CDR3 DNA sequence: TGTGCCAGCAGTACCACTAGCGGGCCGTCCTACGAGCAGTACTTC. Its translation: CASSTTSGPSYEQYF.

This clonotype occurred many times. The V and J genes are TRBV6-5 and TRBJ2-7; 8 bases are a match to TRBD2. The V gene end was trimmed by 2 bases and the J gene end by 7 bases; junction bases not matched to a gene: 7. There are 14 residues in the CDR3. Germline CDR1 and CDR2: MNHEY and SVGAGI. CDR3 nucleotide sequence: TGTGCCAGCAGTTACGAAGCCGGGACTAGGGAGCAGTACTTC. Its translation is CASSYEAGTREQYF.

The table lists this clonotype with many counts. CDR3 region: CASSATAVSSYEQYF. The CDR3 DNA reads as TGTGCCAGCAGTGCGACAGCTGTGAGCTCCTACGAGCAGTACTTC. V and J are TRBV2 and TRBJ2-7; TRBD1 is a possible D gene (5 bases). The length of the CDR3 is 15 residues. Per germline, CDR1 SNHLY and CDR2 FYNNEI. V lost 4 bases and J 0 bases, leaving 13 bases between the germline ends.

In this sample, this clonotype turned up many times. J is TRBJ2-7 and V is TRBV7-2; the D is unclear. In germline, CDR1 is SGHTA, CDR2 FQGNSA. This CDR3 has 14 residues. Trimming stripped 5 bases from V and 1 base from J, with 12 bases between. As DNA, the CDR3 is TGTGCCAGCAGCGCCAATAGGGAATCCTACGAGCAGTACTTC. This gives the protein CASSANRESYEQYF.

A note on this clonotype: Just one base apart from a much larger clone, this may be a read error. The chain combines TRBV7-3 with TRBJ1-1, with 8 nucleotides matching TRBD1. The germline gives CDR1 SGHTA, CDR2 FQGTGA. The CDR3 contains 15 residues. CDR3 nucleotides: TGTGTCAGCAGCAGTACAGGGGGGATGAACACTGAAGCTTTCTTT. As protein: CVSSSTGGMNTEAFF.

The chain couples TRBV19 to TRBJ1-1; D call uncertain. The CDR3 has 13 amino acids. V lost 7 bases and J lost 5, with 14 bases in between. Germline V gene lookup returns CDR1 LNHDA and CDR2 SQIVND (reference sequence). CDR3 sequence (DNA): TGTGCCAGTACAAAAGGGTGGGGAACTGAAGCTTTCTTT. Translation gives CASTKGWGTEAFF.

The chain links TRBV4-2 to TRBJ2-2, with 9 bases lining up with TRBD2. CDR1 and CDR2 from the germline V gene are LGHNA and YNFKEQ. V trimming: 8 bases; J trimming: 4 bases; junction bases outside the gene matches: 5. The CDR3 has 14 amino acids. CDR3: CASGGRAVTGELFF. CDR3 in DNA: TGTGCCAGCGGCGGGAGGGCCGTCACCGGGGAGCTGTTTTTT.

There are many counts of this clonotype. The chain carries TRBV27 and TRBJ1-2, with a possible D match to TRBD1 (6 bases). Germline-derived CDR1 and CDR2 are MNHEY and SMNVEV (reference sequence). The CDR3 extends over 17 amino acids. Trimming stripped 7 bases from V and 3 bases from J, with 24 bases between. The CDR3 region is CASTLYLTPDSHYGYTF. The CDR3 DNA reads as TGTGCCAGCACCCTGTATCTGACCCCGGACAGTCACTATGGCTACACCTTC.

The rearrangement links TRBV27 to TRBJ2-3; no reliable D call. Germline CDR1 is MNHEY and CDR2 is SMNVEV (reference sequence). There are 16 residues in the CDR3. V lost 6 bases and J 2 bases, leaving 18 bases between the germline ends. The CDR3: CASRPVRTLTTDTQYF. For the CDR3, the DNA is TGTGCCAGCAGACCCGTAAGGACCCTAACCACAGATACGCAGTATTTT.

The chain uses TRBV6-1 and TRBJ1-6; D might be TRBD1 (6 bases). CDR1 MNHNS and CDR2 SASEGT come from the germline V gene. The V end was cut by 6 bases, the J end by 0 bases, with 15 bases between. The CDR3 length is 17 residues. The CDR3 sequence is CASSTERGGSYNSPLHF. As DNA, the CDR3 is TGTGCCAGCAGCACCGAGAGGGGGGGCTCCTATAATTCACCCCTCCACTTT.

V is TRBV25-1 and J is TRBJ1-5; 10 bases map to TRBD1. The CDR3 is 16 residues long. Germline lookup yields CDR1 MGHDK and CDR2 SYGVNS. Trimming cost V 4 bases and J 4 bases; bases outside gene matches: 7. DNA of the CDR3: TGTGCCAGCAGTGGGGGGGGGACAGGGGAGAATCAGCCCCAGCATTTT. Protein product: CASSGGGTGENQPQHF.

The sample holds a few counts of this clonotype. The chain combines TRBV12-3 or TRBV12-4 with TRBJ1-1, with no clear D. This CDR3 has 12 amino acids. Trimming removed 7 bases at V and 4 bases at J, with 10 bases between. Written as DNA, the CDR3 is TGTGCCAGCATTTGGGGTAGCACTGAAGCTTTCTTT. The encoded protein is CASIWGSTEAFF.

About this clonotype itself: It may be a read error: a sequence one base away is much more abundant. The chain carries TRBV20-1 and TRBJ2-2; D is ambiguous. Germline loops: CDR1 DFQATT, CDR2 SNEGSKA (reference sequence). The CDR3 runs to 13 residues. In DNA form, the CDR3 reads TGCGGTGCTGCCTTCGCGAACACCGGGGAGCTGTTTTTT. The encoded protein is CGAAFANTGELFF.

This clonotype was observed a few times. A much larger clone differs by one base, so this may be a read error. The chain carries TRBV27 and TRBJ1-1; weak D call: TRBD1 (5 bases). CDR3 size: 15 residues. Germline lookup yields CDR1 MNHEY and CDR2 SMNVEV (reference sequence). CDR3 in DNA: TGTGCCGGCAGTGGGATTGCCGGGGGATACACTGAAGCTTTCTTT. The encoded protein is CAGSGIAGGYTEAFF.

This chain uses TRBV29-1 with TRBJ2-7; D is ambiguous. The CDR3 length is 12 residues. Germline V CDR1 and CDR2: SQVTM, ANQGSEA. V lost 7 bases to trimming and J lost 4 bases, with 14 bases between them. The CDR3 here is CSAVASGYEQYF. The DNA for the CDR3 is TGCAGCGCCGTGGCCTCAGGATACGAGCAGTACTTC.

This clonotype showed up many times. The CDR3 bases are TGTGCCAGCAGCCAAGAGAGCGTATCGGGCGAGCAGTACTTC. Protein: CASSQESVSGEQYF. The V and J genes are TRBV14 and TRBJ2-7; D is unresolved. Germline CDR1 reads SGHDN; CDR2 reads FVKESK. This CDR3 comprises 14 residues. The ends were cut back, 0 bases at V and 6 bases at J, with 12 bases in the middle.

This clonotype was observed many times. The J gene is TRBJ1-3, the V gene TRBV28; D is possibly TRBD1 (6 bases). The V and J ends lost 5 bases and 0 bases respectively, with 11 bases between them. Germline V gene sequence: CDR1 MDHEN, CDR2 SYDVKM. This CDR3 region has 15 residues. The CDR3 nucleotides are TGTGCCAGCAGTCTCAGGGGAGGCTCTGGAAACACCATATATTTT. This translates into CASSLRGGSGNTIYF.

This clonotype was seen more than once but under ten times. The rearrangement joins TRBV7-6 to TRBJ1-3; D is undetermined. The V end was cut by 2 bases, the J end by 0 bases, with 14 bases between. Per the germline V gene, CDR1 is SGHVS and CDR2 is FNYEAQ. CDR3 length: 17 amino acids. In nucleotides, the CDR3 is TGTGCCAGCAGCTTAAGTGCAAGGTCGGGCTCTGGAAACACCATATATTTT. Its translation: CASSLSARSGSGNTIYF.

This clonotype was detected many times. This sequence joins TRBV24-1 and TRBJ2-5; TRBD2 might be the D (6 bases). The CDR3 is 14 amino acids. Looked up from germline, CDR1 is KGHDR and CDR2 is SFDVKD. V was pared by 6 bases and J by 4 bases, with 14 bases between. The CDR3 protein is CATSSGSWRETQYF. CDR3 nucleotide sequence: TGTGCCACCAGTTCCGGGAGTTGGAGAGAGACCCAGTACTTC.